This is a list of T cell receptor beta chains from one sample in a study of blood T cell repertoires in COVID-19. Sequencing was performed with immunoSEQ multiplex PCR; in TCRdb, only in-frame clones are kept and a portion is missing. The repertoire consists of about 180,000 clones, with around four fifths occurring once and the leading ten covering about 6.8%. The sample consisted of peripheral blood. The receptors stem from a man in his 70s with active or convalescent COVID-19. Each CDR3 is given with its conserved first and last residue. A D gene is named only where the DNA matches it firmly. Some rows have no size entry. The others give once, few or many, or a class for an expanded clone.

TRBV6-2/TRBV6-3,TRBJ1-2,TRBD1,-,TGTGCCAGCAGTTCGGACAGGGTGGGCTATGGCTACACCTTC,CASSSDRVGYGYTF
TRBV7-8,TRBJ1-1,TRBD1,-,TGTGCCAGCAGTAGACAGGGGCCCACTGAAGCTTTCTTT,CASSRQGPTEAFF
TRBV2,TRBJ2-7,-,-,TGTGCCAGCAGTGAAATACATCGCTACGAGCAGTACTTC,CASSEIHRYEQYF
TRBV19,TRBJ2-7,TRBD1,-,TGTGCCAGTAGTATATCCGACAGGGGGAGGCAGTACTTC,CASSISDRGRQYF
TRBV29-1,TRBJ1-5,TRBD1,-,TGCAGCGTTTCGACAGGGGTATGGAATCAGCCCCAGCATTTT,CSVSTGVWNQPQHF
TRBV3-1/TRBV3-2,TRBJ2-1,-,-,TGTGCCAGCAGCCAAGATTTAGTCGGTGAGCAGTTCTTC,CASSQDLVGEQFF
TRBV10-3,TRBJ2-5,-,-,TGTGCCATCAGTGATTGGCAGAAAGAGACCCAGTACTTC,CAISDWQKETQYF
TRBV7-2,TRBJ1-1,-,-,TGTGCCAGCAGCTTTCACCAAGGGGGGAACACTGAAGCTTTCTTT,CASSFHQGGNTEAFF
TRBV6-5,TRBJ1-5,-,-,TGTGCCAGCCGCCAACACAGGGTATACGATCAGCCCCAGCATTTT,CASRQHRVYDQPQHF
TRBV27,TRBJ1-6,-,-,TGTGCCAGCAGTTCCTCCCCGAACCCACTAGATAATTCACCCCTCCACTTT,CASSSSPNPLDNSPLHF
TRBV7-2,TRBJ1-1,TRBD1,once,TGTGCCAGCAGCCCCCGACAGGGGGCAGGCACTGAAGCTTTCTTT,CASSPRQGAGTEAFF
TRBV11-2,TRBJ2-5,TRBD2,-,TGTGCCAGCAGCACCACTAGCGGGAGACCCTATTGGGAGACCCAGTACTTC,CASSTTSGRPYWETQYF
TRBV30,TRBJ2-5,TRBD1,few,TGTGCCTGGGGAGCAGCGGACAGGGGGAAAGAGACCCAGTACTTC,CAWGAADRGKETQYF
TRBV5-1,TRBJ2-1,TRBD2,-,TGCGCCAGCAGCGGCGGGACTATTGCTCGGAATGAGCAGTTCTTC,CASSGGTIARNEQFF
TRBV5-1,TRBJ2-7,TRBD1,-,TGCGCCAGCAGCCTAACGGGACAGTACGAGCAGTACTTC,CASSLTGQYEQYF
TRBV11-2,TRBJ2-1,TRBD1,-,TGTGCCAGCAGCACCGGGACAGGGATCCACAATGAGCAGTTCTTC,CASSTGTGIHNEQFF
TRBV29-1,TRBJ1-1,TRBD1,-,TGCAGCGTTGCAGAACAGGGGGCGAGCACTGAAGCTTTCTTT,CSVAEQGASTEAFF
TRBV7-9,TRBJ2-1,TRBD2,-,TGTGCCAGCAGCTTGGCCGGTGGGACTAGCGCCAAGCAGTTCTTC,CASSLAGGTSAKQFF
TRBV7-9,TRBJ2-5,TRBD1,-,TGTGCCAGCAGGCAGGGGGCGAGAGAGACCCAGTACTTC,CASRQGARETQYF
TRBV27,TRBJ1-1,-,-,TGTGCCAGCAGTCAAATCGCAGGGGTAGCTTTCTTT,CASSQIAGVAFF
TRBV3-1/TRBV3-2,TRBJ2-3,-,-,TGTGCCAGCAGCCATCGACAGCCTAGCACAGATACGCAGTATTTT,CASSHRQPSTDTQYF
TRBV7-8,TRBJ2-5,-,once,TGTGCCAGCAGCTTAGGAGGGACCCAGTACTTC,CASSLGGTQYF
TRBV13,TRBJ1-2,-,-,TGTGCCAGCAGCTTAACCGGGACTAGCCATGGCTACACCTTC,CASSLTGTSHGYTF
TRBV28,TRBJ1-2,-,-,TGTGCCAGCAGTTTAGGAGAGGGATATGGCTACACCTTC,CASSLGEGYGYTF
TRBV7-2,TRBJ2-1,-,-,TGTGCCAGCAGCTTAGTCCTCCGGGACTCCGAGCAGTTCTTC,CASSLVLRDSEQFF
TRBV10-1,TRBJ2-3,-,-,TGCGCCAGCAGTGATCCGAGCACAGATACGCAGTATTTT,CASSDPSTDTQYF
TRBV13,TRBJ2-1,-,-,TGTGCCAGCACCGACCGTCGACGCGGGGTGACCTACAATGAGCAGTTCTTC,CASTDRRRGVTYNEQFF
TRBV7-9,TRBJ1-2,-,-,TGTGCCAGCAGCTTAGCGCGGGGGGCCGACGCGGGCTACACCTTC,CASSLARGADAGYTF
TRBV18,TRBJ2-7,TRBD1,-,TGTGCCAGCTCACCGGGGACAGGGGCCTACGAGCAGTACTTC,CASSPGTGAYEQYF
TRBV5-1,TRBJ2-7,TRBD2,-,TGCGCCAGCAGCGCAGGGACTAGCGGCTACGAGCAGTACTTC,CASSAGTSGYEQYF
TRBV19,TRBJ2-3,-,-,TGTGCCAGTAGTATGGGATCTAGCGATGGAGCAGATACGCAGTATTTT,CASSMGSSDGADTQYF
TRBV29-1,TRBJ2-1,TRBD2,once,TGCAGCGTTGAAGAGGGGTTTAGCGGGAGATTAAATGAGCAGTTCTTC,CSVEEGFSGRLNEQFF
TRBV7-2,TRBJ1-2,-,-,TGTGCCAGCACCCTAACCTTTAACTATGGCTACACCTTC,CASTLTFNYGYTF